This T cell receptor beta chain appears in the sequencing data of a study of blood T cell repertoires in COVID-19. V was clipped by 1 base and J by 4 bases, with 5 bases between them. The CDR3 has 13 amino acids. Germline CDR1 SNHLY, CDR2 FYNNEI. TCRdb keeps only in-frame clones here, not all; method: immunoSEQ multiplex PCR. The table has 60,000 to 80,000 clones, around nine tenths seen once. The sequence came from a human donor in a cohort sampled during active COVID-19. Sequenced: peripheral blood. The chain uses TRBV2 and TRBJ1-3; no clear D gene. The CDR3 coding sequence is TGTGCCAGCAGTGAAGACTACGGAAACACCATATATTTT. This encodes CASSEDYGNTIYF.